The 11 T cell receptor beta chains below were found in one sample sequenced in a study of memory CD4+ T cells and cytomegalovirus serostatus. Here immunoSEQ multiplex PCR was the method, and the copy in TCRdb shows in-frame clones only, minus some. The data show about 54,000 clones, roughly 72% seen once. Single viable CD3+CD4+CD8-CD45RO+ cells were sorted as the memory CD4+ T cells. What was sequenced was memory CD4+ T cells from blood. These receptor sequences come from an adult in good health and CMV-seronegative.

This chain joins TRBV6-1 and TRBJ2-1, with a tentative D call TRBD2 (6 bases). V gave up 2 bases and J gave up 2 bases, with 10 bases separating them. CDR3 length: 15 residues. Germline values: CDR1 MNHNS, CDR2 SASEGT. In nucleotides, the CDR3 is TGTGCCAGCAGTGAAAATAGCGGAACCTACAATGAGCAGTTCTTC. This sequence encodes CASSENSGTYNEQFF.

The V gene is TRBV19, the J gene TRBJ1-3, with D unresolved. Germline V gene data show CDR1 as LNHDA and CDR2 as SQIVND (reference sequence). The CDR3 is made up of 13 amino acids. Trimming took off 4 bases at V and 0 bases at J, with 4 bases between the two ends. This CDR3 is CASSTNSGNTIYF. CDR3 sequence (DNA): TGTGCCAGTAGTACAAACTCTGGAAACACCATATATTTT.

This sequence joins TRBV5-1 and TRBJ2-1; 9 bases are a match to TRBD2. Trimming cost V 1 base and J 10 bases; bases outside gene matches: 9. The CDR3 is 15 residues long. CDR1 is SGHRS and CDR2 is YFSETQ in the germline V gene. In DNA, the CDR3 is TGCGCCAGCAGCTTGATGGCTAGCGGGGTTAACGAGCAGTTCTTC. This sequence encodes CASSLMASGVNEQFF.

The V call is TRBV5-1, the J call TRBJ2-3, with TRBD2 identical over 8 bases. The CDR3 covers 15 residues. After removal of 0 bases from V and 1 base from J, the junction contained 1 base not matched to a gene. Germline V gene sequence: CDR1 SGHRS, CDR2 YFSETQ. This CDR3 is CASSLGSGGTDTQYF. In nucleotides, the CDR3 is TGCGCCAGCAGCTTGGGTAGCGGGGGCACAGATACGCAGTATTTT.

V and J are TRBV29-1 and TRBJ2-1, with D uncertain. Germline-derived CDR1 and CDR2 are SQVTM and ANQGSEA. V gave up 4 bases and J gave up 8 bases, with 12 bases separating them. This CDR3 has 12 residues. This chain's CDR3 is CSVGPDEYEQFF. CDR3 coding DNA: TGCAGCGTTGGCCCCGATGAATATGAGCAGTTCTTC.

The chain combines TRBV5-1 with TRBJ2-5, with D possibly TRBD2 on 6 matching bases. The CDR3 is made up of 13 amino acids. Germline V gives CDR1 SGHRS, CDR2 YFSETQ. The ends were cut back, 4 bases at V and 4 bases at J, with 11 bases in the middle. CDR3 region: CASSPTAGETQYF. CDR3 DNA sequence: TGCGCCAGCAGCCCTACAGCGGGAGAGACCCAGTACTTC.

A single count supports this clone. The genes are TRBV6-5 and TRBJ2-3, with 10 positions matching TRBD1. V was pared by 0 bases and J by 6 bases, with 6 bases of the junction left unmatched. Germline V gene sequence: CDR1 MNHEY, CDR2 SVGAGI. The CDR3 spans 16 residues. Written as DNA, the CDR3 is TGTGCCAGCAGTTACTCGGGACAGGGGATCTCCGATACGCAGTATTTT. It codes for CASSYSGQGISDTQYF.

This chain joins TRBV27 and TRBJ1-1; no clear D gene. The CDR3 totals 15 residues. Germline lookup yields CDR1 MNHEY and CDR2 SMNVEV (reference sequence). V was shortened by 0 bases and J by 1 base, with 9 bases between the two germline ends. This CDR3 reads CASSLSRVGNTEAFF. For the CDR3, the DNA is TGTGCCAGCAGTTTATCACGGGTCGGGAACACTGAAGCTTTCTTT.

The rearrangement uses TRBV7-2 and TRBJ2-7; 10 positions agree with TRBD1. Trimming removed 5 bases from V and 4 bases from J; junction bases left unmatched: 14. This CDR3 contains 17 residues. The germline V gene has CDR1 SGHTA and CDR2 FQGNSA. CDR3 bases: TGTGCCAGCAGCCCGCGCCCCGGGACAGGGGTTTTATACGAGCAGTACTTC. Its translation is CASSPRPGTGVLYEQYF.

This clone has only a few counts. The chain uses TRBV7-2 and TRBJ2-1; D is uncertain. CDR3 length: 15 amino acids. Germline values: CDR1 SGHTA, CDR2 FQGNSA. Trimming shortened V by 3 bases and J by 0 bases, and 9 bases separated the two germline ends. DNA of the CDR3: TGTGCCAGCAGCTTCAGGCGACACTCCTACAATGAGCAGTTCTTC. Amino acid sequence: CASSFRRHSYNEQFF.

The rearrangement links TRBV4-1 to TRBJ2-1; 12 bases are shared with TRBD2. V lost 1 base to trimming and J lost 6 bases; unmatched junction nucleotides: 7. CDR3 length equals 17 residues. Looked up from germline, CDR1 is MGHRA and CDR2 is YSYEKL. The CDR3 nucleotides are TGCGCCAGCAGCCAAGGGGTCGGACTAGCGGGGTCCAATGAGCAGTTCTTC. Amino acids: CASSQGVGLAGSNEQFF.